Shown below are 4 T cell receptor beta chains from a single sample sequenced in a study of spatial heterogeneity in lung cancer. Study results and caveats: The number of expanded tumor alpha and beta chains correlated with mutation number.

TCRdb independently ran MiXCR on the 5' RACE reads; one entry per CDR3 protein. The sample comprises about 11,000 distinct CDR3 sequences, more than 4.5% of which are singletons, and around 12% rests with the top ten. Time point meaning: sample taken at primary tumor resection. Which antigens these TCRs recognize remains unknown. Source: lung tumor tissue, taken at surgery. The source is a male donor with early-stage non-small cell lung cancer.

This clonotype has ten or more counts. Since it is a stray read in a library aimed at alpha chains, this beta chain has a size that is not meaningful. The V gene is TRBV28, the J gene TRBJ1-4; no reliable D call. The CDR3 contains 13 residues. CDR1 is MDHEN, CDR2 SYDVKM, per germline. V shed 9 bases and J shed 0 bases, with 8 bases lying between them. CDR3 nucleotides: TGTGCCAGTACGACAACAACTAATGAAAAACTGTTTTTT. Translation gives CASTTTTNEKLFF.

There are many counts of this clonotype. This beta chain is a stray read from a library made for alpha chains; its abundance is not meaningful. CDR3 coding DNA: TGTGCCAGCAGCCCCGGGGACGGTTATCAGCCCCAGCATTTT. Translation: CASSPGDGYQPQHF. The rearrangement links TRBV7-9 to TRBJ1-5, with D possibly being TRBD1 (5 bases). Trimming removed 5 bases from V and 5 bases from J, with 13 bases in between. The germline V gene has CDR1 SEHNR and CDR2 FQNEAQ (reference sequence). The CDR3 contains 14 residues.

This clonotype came up many times. As an off-target read in a library built for alpha chains, this beta chain has a frequency of little significance. The chain employs TRBV10-3 and TRBJ2-3; TRBD2 matches at 11 bases. Germline trimming cut 6 bases from V and 3 bases from J; bases unmatched to any gene: 11. This CDR3 spans 17 amino acids. CDR1 ENHRY and CDR2 SYGVKD come from the germline V gene. Here the CDR3 DNA reads TGTGCCATCAGGGACCGCTTAGCGGGGGGGCAAACAGATACGCAGTATTTT. Its protein is CAIRDRLAGGQTDTQYF.

This clonotype was observed many times. This beta chain slipped into a library made for alpha chains as a stray read, so its size is not meaningful. CDR3 protein: CASSLVVDNLNYGYTF. CDR3 DNA sequence: TGTGCCAGCAGCTTGGTGGTCGACAACCTTAACTATGGCTACACCTTC. The gene calls are TRBV5-5 and TRBJ1-2; no firm D call. V shed 0 bases and J shed 1 base, with 13 bases lying between them. This CDR3 is 16 amino acids long. Germline V gives CDR1 SGHKS, CDR2 YYEKEE (reference sequence).